A selection of T cell receptor beta chains follows, all from one sample in a study of human T cells and chemical hapten exposure. TCRdb reanalysed the RACE reads using MiXCR and keeps one entry per CDR3 protein. This sample has approximately 79,000 distinct CDR3 sequences, with over 9% found just once. The sequencing used whole blood, collected in connection with sensitization to the hapten diphenylcyclopropenone (DPC). The receptors derive from a woman in her fifties or sixties with alopecia areata. Some clones in this sample may be carry-over from other donors' samples. Each CDR3 is given with its conserved first and last residue. The order of the fields is clone size, J gene, D gene, V gene, CDR3 protein, CDR3 DNA. The D gene is left open where the match is weak. Rows may omit the clone size; those that give it use once, few, many or a size class.

.,TRBJ2-7,TRBD2,TRBV7-2,CASSLGASGAYEQYF,TGTGCCAGCAGCTTAGGCGCTAGCGGGGCCTACGAGCAGTACTTC
.,TRBJ2-2,TRBD2,TRBV7-6,CASSLPGLAGWTGELFF,TGTGCCAGCAGCCTCCCGGGACTAGCGGGATGGACCGGGGAGCTGTTTTTT
few,TRBJ2-1,TRBD1,TRBV5-1,CASSFWTGRNEQFF,TGCGCCAGCAGCTTTTGGACAGGGAGAAATGAGCAGTTCTTC
many,TRBJ2-1,.,TRBV27,CASTPGVGWDNEQFF,TGTGCCAGCACTCCGGGAGTTGGGTGGGACAATGAGCAGTTCTTC
many,TRBJ2-2,.,TRBV11-3,CASSPGQSTGELFF,TGTGCCAGCAGCCCAGGACAGAGCACCGGGGAGCTGTTTTTT
few,TRBJ2-5,TRBD2,TRBV20-1,CSHGRLAGTQETQYF,TGCAGTCACGGGCGACTAGCGGGTACCCAAGAGACCCAGTACTTC
.,TRBJ2-7,TRBD2,TRBV28,CANSRGAYEQYF,TGTGCCAATTCCCGGGGGGCCTACGAGCAGTACTTC
many,TRBJ2-1,TRBD2,TRBV7-2,CASSLGLAVNEQFF,TGTGCCAGCAGCTTAGGACTAGCGGTCAATGAGCAGTTCTTC
few,TRBJ2-3,TRBD2,TRBV29-1,CSVGLALDTQYF,TGCAGCGTCGGACTAGCCCTAGATACGCAGTATTTT
many,TRBJ1-1,.,TRBV27,CASSYKQGTEAFF,TGTGCCAGCAGTTACAAACAGGGTACTGAAGCTTTCTTT
few,TRBJ2-7,TRBD1,TRBV20-1,CSAADRVGYEQYF,TGCAGTGCTGCGGACAGGGTAGGCTACGAGCAGTACTTC
few,TRBJ2-1,.,TRBV27,CASSSGRGKNEQFF,TGTGCCAGCAGTTCCGGGAGAGGTAAGAATGAGCAGTTCTTC
.,TRBJ1-1,.,TRBV10-3,CAISSKGGNTEAFF,TGTGCCATCAGCTCAAAGGGTGGAAACACTGAAGCTTTCTTT
.,TRBJ2-2,.,TRBV5-4,CASSFRSRGGTGELFF,TGTGCCAGCAGCTTTCGGAGCAGGGGAGGAACCGGGGAGCTGTTTTTT
many,TRBJ1-1,TRBD1,TRBV7-2,CASSWDRGNTEAFF,TGTGCCAGCAGCTGGGACAGGGGGAACACTGAAGCTTTCTTT
few,TRBJ2-2,.,TRBV20-1,CSAGRVLTGELFF,TGCAGTGCCGGCAGGGTTTTGACCGGGGAGCTGTTTTTT
.,TRBJ2-1,TRBD2,TRBV6-1,CASRGLANEQFF,TGTGCCAGCAGAGGACTAGCGAATGAGCAGTTCTTC
many,TRBJ2-5,.,TRBV5-4,CASSLEGLSGQETQYF,TGTGCCAGCAGCTTGGAAGGACTTAGCGGACAAGAGACCCAGTACTTC
.,TRBJ2-2,TRBD1,TRBV12-3/TRBV12-4,CASRQGQAGELFF,TGTGCCAGCAGGCAAGGACAGGCCGGGGAGCTGTTTTTT
many,TRBJ2-1,TRBD2,TRBV10-2,CASLAGGPPNEQFF,TGCGCCAGCTTAGCGGGAGGGCCCCCCAATGAGCAGTTCTTC